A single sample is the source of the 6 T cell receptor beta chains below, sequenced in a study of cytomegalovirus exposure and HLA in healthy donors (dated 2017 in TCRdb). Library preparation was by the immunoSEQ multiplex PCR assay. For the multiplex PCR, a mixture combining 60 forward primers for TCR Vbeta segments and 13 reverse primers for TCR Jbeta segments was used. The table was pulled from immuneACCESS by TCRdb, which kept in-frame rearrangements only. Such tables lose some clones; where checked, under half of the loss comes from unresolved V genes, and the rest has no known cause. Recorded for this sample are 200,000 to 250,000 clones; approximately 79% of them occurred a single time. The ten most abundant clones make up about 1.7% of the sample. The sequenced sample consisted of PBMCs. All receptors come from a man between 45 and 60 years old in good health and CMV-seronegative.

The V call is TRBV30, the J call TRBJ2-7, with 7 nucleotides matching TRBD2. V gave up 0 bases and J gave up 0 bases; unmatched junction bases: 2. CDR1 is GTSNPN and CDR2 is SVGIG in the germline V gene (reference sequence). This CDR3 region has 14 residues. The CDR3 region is CAWSVGGSSYEQYF. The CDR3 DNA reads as TGTGCCTGGAGTGTCGGCGGGAGCTCCTACGAGCAGTACTTC.

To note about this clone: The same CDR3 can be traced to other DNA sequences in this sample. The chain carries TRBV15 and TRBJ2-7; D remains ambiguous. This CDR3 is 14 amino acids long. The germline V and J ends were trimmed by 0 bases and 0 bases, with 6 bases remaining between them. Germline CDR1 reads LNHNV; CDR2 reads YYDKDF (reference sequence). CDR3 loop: CATSRDRGSYEQYF. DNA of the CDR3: TGTGCCACCAGCAGAGATCGAGGCTCCTACGAGCAGTACTTC.

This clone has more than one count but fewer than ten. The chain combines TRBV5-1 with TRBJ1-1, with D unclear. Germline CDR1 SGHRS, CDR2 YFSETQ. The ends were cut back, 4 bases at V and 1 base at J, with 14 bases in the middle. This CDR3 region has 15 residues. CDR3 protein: CASSTRSLGNTEAFF. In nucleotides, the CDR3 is TGCGCCAGCAGCACTCGGAGCCTGGGGAACACTGAAGCTTTCTTT.

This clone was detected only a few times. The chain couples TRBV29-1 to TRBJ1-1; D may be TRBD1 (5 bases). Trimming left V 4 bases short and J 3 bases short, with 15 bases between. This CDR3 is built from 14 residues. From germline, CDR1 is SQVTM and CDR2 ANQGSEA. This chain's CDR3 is CSVALGGGDTEAFF. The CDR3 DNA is TGCAGCGTTGCCCTTGGGGGAGGCGACACTGAAGCTTTCTTT.

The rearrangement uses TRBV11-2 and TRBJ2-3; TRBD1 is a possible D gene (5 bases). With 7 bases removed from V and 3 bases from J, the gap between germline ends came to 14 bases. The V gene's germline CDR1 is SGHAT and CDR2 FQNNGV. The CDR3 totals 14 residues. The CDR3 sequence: CASTLRGLTDTQYF. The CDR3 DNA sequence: TGTGCCAGCACCCTAAGGGGATTAACAGATACGCAGTATTTT.

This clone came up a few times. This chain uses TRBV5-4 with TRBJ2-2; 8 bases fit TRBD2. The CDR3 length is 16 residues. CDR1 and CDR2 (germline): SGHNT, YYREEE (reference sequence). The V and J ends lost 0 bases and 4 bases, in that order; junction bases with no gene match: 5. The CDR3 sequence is CASSLVAGGGTGELFF. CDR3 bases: TGTGCCAGCAGCTTGGTTGCGGGAGGTGGCACCGGGGAGCTGTTTTTT. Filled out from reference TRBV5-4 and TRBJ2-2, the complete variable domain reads ETGVTQSPTHLIKTRGQQVTLRCSSQSGHNTVSWYQQALGQGPQFIFQYYREEENGRGNFPPRFSGLQFPNYSSELNVNALELDDSALYLCASSLVAGGGTGELFFGEGSRLTVL.